The 21 T cell receptor beta chains listed next were all sequenced from one sample in a study of T cell responses to AZD1222 COVID-19 vaccine. Assay: immunoSEQ multiplex PCR; the TCRdb copy retains only in-frame clones and omits some. The sample shows roughly 150,000 clones, about 92% of them seen only once. The source material was peripheral blood, sampled on day 0 of AZD1222 vaccination. The origin of the receptors is an adult in good health.

The chain carries TRBV7-2 and TRBJ2-7, with 10 bases lining up with TRBD2. Trimming cost V 5 bases and J 7 bases; bases outside gene matches: 14. Germline values: CDR1 SGHTA, CDR2 FQGNSA. The CDR3 has 16 residues. In DNA form, the CDR3 reads TGTGCCAGCAGCCTCGGGGTAGCGGGAGGAATCCGGGAGCAGTACTTC. It yields the protein CASSLGVAGGIREQYF.

V gene TRBV12-3 or TRBV12-4 combines with J gene TRBJ2-7; D is ambiguous. The V and J ends lost 5 bases and 0 bases respectively, with 8 bases between them. This CDR3 spans 13 amino acids. CDR3 loop: CASSPTNSYEQYF. The DNA of the CDR3 is TGTGCCAGCAGTCCGACAAACTCCTACGAGCAGTACTTC.

The chain has TRBV13 and TRBJ2-7, with D maybe TRBD1 (6 bases). The V end lost 3 bases, the J end lost 1 base, and 16 bases lay between the germline ends. CDR3 length equals 16 residues. CDR1 PRHDT and CDR2 FYEKMQ come from the germline V gene (reference sequence). The DNA for the CDR3 is TGTGCCAGCAGCTTGGGATGGGACATGGGGTCCTACGAGCAGTACTTC. It translates to CASSLGWDMGSYEQYF.

The chain couples TRBV7-9 to TRBJ1-1; maybe TRBD1 (5 bases). The CDR3 is made up of 16 amino acids. The V and J ends lost 2 bases and 6 bases respectively, with 19 bases between them. Germline-derived CDR1 and CDR2 are SEHNR and FQNEAQ (reference sequence). The CDR3 sequence is CASSLSAGRKRAEAFF. Written as DNA, the CDR3 is TGTGCCAGCAGCTTATCGGCAGGGAGAAAAAGAGCTGAAGCTTTCTTT.

This clone came up a few times. V gene TRBV6-5 combines with J gene TRBJ1-4; TRBD1 aligns across 8 bases. V shed 2 bases, J shed 4 bases, and the junction held 3 bases outside the gene matches. Germline V CDR1 and CDR2: MNHEY, SVGAGI. The CDR3 is 15 residues long. The CDR3 loop reads CASSYRTGINEKLFF. DNA for the CDR3: TGTGCCAGCAGTTACAGGACAGGGATTAATGAAAAACTGTTTTTT.

CDR3 bases: TGTGCCAGCAGCTTGAGGAATTTTACGGGGGGCCGAACCCTCTACAATGAGCAGTTCTTC. Protein: CASSLRNFTGGRTLYNEQFF. This rearrangement joins TRBV5-4 to TRBJ2-1; a weak D match, TRBD2 (7 bases). Trimming took off 1 base at V and 3 bases at J, with 26 bases between the two ends. The CDR3 sequence is 20 residues long. The germline CDR1 and CDR2 sequences are SGHNT and YYREEE (reference sequence).

The J gene is TRBJ1-5, the V gene TRBV10-3; D remains ambiguous. Germline loops: CDR1 ENHRY, CDR2 SYGVKD. The length of the CDR3 is 15 residues. The V and J ends lost 2 bases and 2 bases respectively, with 10 bases between them. The CDR3 spells CAISEMRGGNQPQHF. CDR3 in DNA: TGTGCCATCAGTGAGATGCGGGGAGGCAATCAGCCCCAGCATTTT.

The chain is built from TRBV23-1 and TRBJ2-7, with D possibly being TRBD2 (7 bases). TRBV23-1 is labeled an ORF, and its function is uncertain. This CDR3 is built from 18 residues. Trimming took 0 bases from V and 4 from J, leaving 22 bases between them. CDR3 bases: TGCGCCAGCAGTCAATCGGGGGGGGCGAAAGGCCACCGATACGAGCAGTACTTC. It encodes CASSQSGGAKGHRYEQYF.

The chain recombines TRBV24-1 with TRBJ2-2; D is ambiguous. Germline CDR1 is KGHDR and CDR2 is SFDVKD. The CDR3 sequence is 16 residues long. V lost 3 bases, J lost 3 bases, and 13 bases lay in between. CDR3 sequence reads: CATSDPASKDTGELFF. The CDR3 DNA is TGTGCCACCAGTGATCCAGCGTCTAAGGACACCGGGGAGCTGTTTTTT.

This sequence joins TRBV28 and TRBJ1-5, with 8 bases fitting TRBD1. CDR1 is MDHEN and CDR2 is SYDVKM in the germline V gene. The ends lost 4 bases at V and 4 bases at J; junction bases unmatched: 9. The CDR3 loop spans 16 amino acids. CDR3 in amino acids: CASSSHGQGDNQPQHF. CDR3 DNA: TGTGCCAGCAGTTCCCATGGACAGGGAGATAATCAGCCCCAGCATTTT.

The chain employs TRBV7-9 and TRBJ1-4, with D perhaps matching TRBD1 (6 bases). Trimming shortened V by 4 bases and J by 3 bases, and 12 bases separated the two germline ends. Germline V gene data show CDR1 as SEHNR and CDR2 as FQNEAQ (reference sequence). The CDR3 runs 15 residues. The CDR3 DNA reads as TGTGCCAGCAGCTCAAATCGGGGGCCTAATGAAAAACTGTTTTTT. Protein: CASSSNRGPNEKLFF.

The V gene is TRBV27, the J gene TRBJ1-2; no definite D call. This CDR3 spans 15 amino acids. Trimming removed 6 bases at V and 5 bases at J, with 19 bases between. Germline assignment: CDR1 MNHEY and CDR2 SMNVEV (reference sequence). CDR3 in amino acids: CASRTTLGSTYGYTF. Written as DNA, the CDR3 is TGTGCCAGCAGGACCACCTTAGGCAGCACATATGGCTACACCTTC.

The chain joins TRBV3-1 (or the pseudogene TRBV3-2) to TRBJ2-2; 9 positions agree with TRBD2. The CDR3 covers 15 residues. From germline, CDR1 is LGHDT and CDR2 YNNKEL (reference sequence). The junction had 6 bases not matched to a gene; V was cut back by 4 bases and J by 6 bases. This CDR3 reads CASSRLAGDAGELFF. The DNA for the CDR3 is TGTGCCAGCAGCCGGTTAGCGGGGGACGCCGGGGAGCTGTTTTTT.

This CDR3 reads CASSHTSARGETQYF. Written as DNA, the CDR3 is TGTGCCAGCAGCCATACTTCTGCACGGGGGGAGACCCAGTACTTC. The V gene is TRBV7-3, the J gene TRBJ2-5; maybe TRBD2 (6 bases). The CDR3 has 15 amino acids. V was cut by 5 bases and J by 5 bases, with 18 bases left in between. Germline loops: CDR1 SGHTA, CDR2 FQGTGA. Complete variable domain (other parts from reference TRBV7-3 and TRBJ2-5): GAGVSQTPSNKVTEKGKYVELRCDPISGHTALYWYRQSLGQGPEFLIYFQGTGAADDSGLPNDRFFAVRPEGSVSTLKIQRTERGDSAVYLCASSHTSARGETQYFGPGTRLLVL.

This chain joins TRBV19 and TRBJ1-1; no definite D call. The CDR3 extends over 13 amino acids. V was trimmed by 1 base and J by 11 bases, leaving 14 bases between them. The germline CDR1 and CDR2 sequences are LNHDA and SQIVND (reference sequence). The CDR3 here is CASSIGSDLDAFF. Written as DNA, the CDR3 is TGTGCCAGTAGTATAGGGTCGGACCTTGATGCTTTCTTT.

CDR3 amino acids: CASSPPVRTYEQYF. CDR3 sequence (DNA): TGTGCCAGCTCACCACCAGTTCGGACCTACGAGCAGTACTTC. The chain uses TRBV18 and TRBJ2-7; D not certain. The CDR3 is 14 residues long. Per germline, CDR1 KGHSH and CDR2 LQKENI. V was clipped by 0 bases and J by 2 bases, with 8 bases between them.

CDR3 amino acids: CASSQVPQGPQHF. The CDR3 DNA reads as TGTGCCAGCAGCCAAGTCCCTCAGGGGCCCCAGCATTTT. This chain connects TRBV14 to TRBJ1-5, with D maybe TRBD1 (5 bases). Between the trimmed V and J ends, which lost 1 base and 9 bases, there was a span of 10 bases. Germline CDR1 SGHDN, CDR2 FVKESK. The CDR3 runs to 13 residues.

The V gene is TRBV5-5, the J gene TRBJ1-2; possibly TRBD1 for D (6 bases). The CDR3 runs 14 residues. The V end lost 0 bases, the J end lost 7 bases, and 13 bases lay between the germline ends. CDR1 is SGHKS and CDR2 is YYEKEE in the germline V gene (reference sequence). CDR3 loop: CASSLGMGASGYTF. The CDR3 DNA is TGTGCCAGCAGCTTGGGTATGGGGGCCAGTGGCTACACCTTC.

This clone occurred once. CDR3 residues: CATVPGRGSYQPQHF. The CDR3, as DNA: TGTGCCACAGTACCAGGCAGGGGAAGCTATCAGCCCCAGCATTTT. The V and J genes are TRBV19 and TRBJ1-5; tentative D call: TRBD1 (6 bases). The CDR3 sequence is 15 residues long. The germline V gene has CDR1 LNHDA and CDR2 SQIVND (reference sequence). V was clipped by 10 bases and J by 5 bases, with 21 bases between them. Drawing the rest from reference TRBV19 and TRBJ1-5, the complete variable domain is DGGITQSPKYLFRKEGQNVTLSCEQNLNHDAMYWYRQDPGQGLRLIYYSQIVNDFQKGDIAEGYSVSREKKESFPLTVTSAQKNPTAFYLCATVPGRGSYQPQHFGDGTRLSIL.

The gene calls are TRBV19 and TRBJ1-1, with unresolved D. The CDR3 runs to 13 residues. CDR1 LNHDA and CDR2 SQIVND come from the germline V gene (reference sequence). Trimming took off 7 bases at V and 1 base at J, with 10 bases between the two ends. The CDR3 nucleotides read TGTGCCAGTACGGAAAGGGCGAACACTGAAGCTTTCTTT. Translating it yields CASTERANTEAFF.

The gene calls are TRBV11-3 and TRBJ1-1; D might be TRBD1 (6 bases). V was cut by 3 bases and J by 3 bases, with 11 bases left in between. CDR3 length: 14 residues. The germline V gene encodes CDR1 SGHNT and CDR2 YENEEA. The CDR3 nucleotides are TGTGCCAGCAGCTTCGGGGGGCGGGACACTGAAGCTTTCTTT. It is translated as CASSFGGRDTEAFF. Supplemented by reference TRBV11-3 and TRBJ1-1, the full variable domain reads EAGVVQSPRYKIIEKKQPVAFWCNPISGHNTLYWYLQNLGQGPELLIRYENEEAVDDSQLPKDRFSAERLKGVDSTLKIQPAELGDSAVYLCASSFGGRDTEAFFGQGTRLTVV.